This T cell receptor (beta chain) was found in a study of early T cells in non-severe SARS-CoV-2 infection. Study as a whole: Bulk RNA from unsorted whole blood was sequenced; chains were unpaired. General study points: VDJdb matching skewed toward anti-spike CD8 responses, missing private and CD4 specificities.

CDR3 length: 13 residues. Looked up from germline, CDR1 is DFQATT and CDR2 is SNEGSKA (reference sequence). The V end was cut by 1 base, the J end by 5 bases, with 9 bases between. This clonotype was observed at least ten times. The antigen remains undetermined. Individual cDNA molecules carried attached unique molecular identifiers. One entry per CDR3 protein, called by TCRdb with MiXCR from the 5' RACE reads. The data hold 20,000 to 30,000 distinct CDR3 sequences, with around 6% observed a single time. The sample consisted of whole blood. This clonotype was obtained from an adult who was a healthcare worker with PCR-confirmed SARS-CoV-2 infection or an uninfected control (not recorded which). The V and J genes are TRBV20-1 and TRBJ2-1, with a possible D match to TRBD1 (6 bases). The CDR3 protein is CSARGQGNNEQFF. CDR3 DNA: TGCAGTGCTAGAGGGCAGGGGAACAATGAGCAGTTCTTC.